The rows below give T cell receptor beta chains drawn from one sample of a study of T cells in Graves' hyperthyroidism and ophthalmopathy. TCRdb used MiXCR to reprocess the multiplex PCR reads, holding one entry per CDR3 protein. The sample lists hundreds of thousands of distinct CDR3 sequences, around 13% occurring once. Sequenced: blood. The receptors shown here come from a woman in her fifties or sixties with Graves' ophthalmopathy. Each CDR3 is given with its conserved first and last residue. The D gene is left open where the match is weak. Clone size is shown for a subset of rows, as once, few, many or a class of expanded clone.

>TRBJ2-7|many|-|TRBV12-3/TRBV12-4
CASSYFRGDYEQYF
TGTGCCAGCAGTTACTTCAGGGGTGACTACGAGCAGTACTTC
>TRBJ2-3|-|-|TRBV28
CASSRASTDTQYF
TGTGCCAGCAGTCGGGCTAGCACAGATACGCAGTATTTT
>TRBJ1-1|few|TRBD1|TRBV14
CASSQHRGTEAFF
TGTGCCAGCAGCCAACACAGGGGGACTGAAGCTTTCTTT
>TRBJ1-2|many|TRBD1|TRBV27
CASSATGLKLEYTF
TGTGCCAGCAGTGCGACAGGGTTAAAGTTAGAATACACCTTC
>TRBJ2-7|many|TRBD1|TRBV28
CASSLSGQDTYEQYF
TGTGCCAGCAGTTTATCTGGACAGGACACCTACGAGCAGTACTTC
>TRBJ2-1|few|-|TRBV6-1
CASSPIFGEQFF
TGTGCCAGCAGTCCAATCTTCGGCGAGCAGTTCTTC
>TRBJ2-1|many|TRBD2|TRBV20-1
CSARASGPYNEQFF
TGCAGTGCTAGGGCTAGCGGACCGTACAATGAGCAGTTCTTC
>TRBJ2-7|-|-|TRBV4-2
CASSQASQGHEQYF
TGTGCCAGCAGCCAAGCTTCTCAGGGGCACGAGCAGTACTTC
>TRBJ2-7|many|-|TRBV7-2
CASSLRHYETQYF
TGTGCCAGCAGCTTAAGGCACTATGAAACGCAGTACTTC
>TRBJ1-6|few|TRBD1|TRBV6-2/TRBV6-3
CASSYGTVKDSPLHF
TGTGCCAGCAGTTACGGGACAGTGAAGGATTCACCCCTCCACTTT
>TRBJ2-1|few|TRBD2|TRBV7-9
CASSPPAGGLHNEQFF
TGTGCCAGCAGCCCTCCAGCGGGAGGGTTACACAATGAGCAGTTCTTC
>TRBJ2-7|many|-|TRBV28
CASSLPSGIDSYEQYF
TGTGCCAGCAGTCTGCCGTCTGGGATTGACTCCTACGAGCAGTACTTC
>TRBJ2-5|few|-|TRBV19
CASSTEPGPQYF
TGTGCCAGTAGTACGGAACCCGGCCCCCAGTACTTC
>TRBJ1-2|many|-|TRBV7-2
CASSPGGASYGYTF
TGTGCCAGCAGCCCAGGTGGGGCTTCGTATGGCTACACCTTC
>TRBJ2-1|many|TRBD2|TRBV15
CATSRVGGRREQFF
TGTGCCACCAGCAGAGTAGGCGGGAGGCGTGAGCAGTTCTTC
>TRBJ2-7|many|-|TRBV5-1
CASSVGGTDEQYF
TGCGCCAGCAGCGTGGGGGGGACAGACGAGCAGTACTTC
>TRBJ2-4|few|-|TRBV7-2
CASSLTPAVAKNIQYF
TGTGCCAGCAGCCTGACCCCGGCGGTAGCCAAAAACATTCAGTACTTC